This T cell receptor beta chain was captured in a study of shared clonotypes between healthy human individuals. This CDR3 has 13 amino acids. CDR1 and CDR2 from the germline V gene are LNHDA and SQIVND (reference sequence). V was cut by 8 bases and J by 8 bases, with 16 bases left in between. The data were produced by immunoSEQ multiplex PCR, yet TCRdb's version contains in-frame clones alone and is incomplete. The sample lists approximately 1.9 million clones, 80% to 95% seen once, with around 1.8% in the top ten. It was CD45RO-negative cells, positively selected for CCR7, that made up naive CD8 cells, with terminally differentiated effector memory CD45RA+ cells excluded.

This TCR was sampled from a man younger than 35 in good health. Some clones in this sample may be carry-over from other donors' samples. Sequencing used naive CD8+ T cells from PBMCs. The gene calls are TRBV19 and TRBJ2-1; D perhaps matches TRBD1 (6 bases). The DNA of the CDR3 is TGTGCCAGTGCAGGGGACGGAATCGATGAGCAGTTCTTC. Translating gives CASAGDGIDEQFF.